This TCR beta chain was sequenced for a study of cytomegalovirus exposure and HLA in healthy donors. Study-wide points: Previously analyzed data showed that most TCR beta V segments were productive at a frequency of about 87% or about 30%.

Of note for this clone: Antigen unknown.

The PCR employed 60 Vbeta primers together with 13 Jbeta primers. Repertoires were generated with immunoSEQ multiplex PCR, while TCRdb's copy carries only in-frame clones and drops some. This table holds roughly 120,000 clones. CDR3 length: 16 residues. The chain combines TRBV21-1 with TRBJ1-5. TRBV21-1 is recorded as a pseudogene. Input material: PBMCs. The TCR was taken from a man aged 35 to 55 in good health and CMV-seronegative. The CDR3 DNA reads TGTGCCAGCAGCAAAGCGAGGGCGATACTAAATCAGCCCCAGCATTTT. This encodes CASSKARAILNQPQHF.